A single sample gave rise to the 17 T cell receptor beta chains below, sequenced in a study of T-cell memory formation after mild COVID-19. TCRdb passed the 5' RACE reads through MiXCR, listing each CDR3 protein once. The sample has around 430,000 distinct CDR3 sequences; more than 15% are singletons. The sequencing sample was made of PBMCs or a T cell subset sorted from them (not recorded which). Receptors originate from a man aged 18-30 years who had mild COVID-19 (a few samples of this study predate the infection). Cell type and time point are not known.

This clonotype has just a few counts. The chain recombines TRBV27 with TRBJ1-6, with a possible D match to TRBD1 (6 bases). The germline V gene has CDR1 MNHEY and CDR2 SMNVEV (reference sequence). V gave up 7 bases and J gave up 9 bases, with 19 bases separating them. The length of the CDR3 is 15 residues. The CDR3 coding sequence is TGTGCCAGCACCCCGATGCCAGGGGTGAGTTCACCCCTCCACTTT. It encodes CASTPMPGVSSPLHF.

V usage is TRBV6-2 or TRBV6-3 and J usage is TRBJ2-1; D is uncertain. The CDR3 runs 15 residues. The V gene's germline CDR1 is MNHEY and CDR2 SVGEGT. V lost 4 bases, J lost 6 bases, and 16 bases lay in between. CDR3 in amino acids: CASSSSRRGVNEQFF. DNA for the CDR3: TGTGCCAGCAGTTCCAGCAGGAGAGGTGTCAATGAGCAGTTCTTC.

The V call is TRBV12-3 or TRBV12-4, the J call TRBJ2-1; 11 nucleotides agree with TRBD2. The CDR3 has 15 residues. J lost 6 bases, V lost 5 bases, and 6 bases had no gene match. The CDR3 loop reads CASSPGLAAPNEQFF. CDR3 coding DNA: TGTGCCAGCAGTCCGGGACTAGCGGCCCCCAATGAGCAGTTCTTC.

Remarks on this clonotype: Germline and junction disagree at one end, which may indicate a read error. The chain uses TRBV7-7 and TRBJ1-3; D is possibly TRBD1 (6 bases). Germline CDR1 reads SSHAT; CDR2 reads FNYEAQ (reference sequence). The CDR3 is 17 amino acids. CDR3 loop: CASSLGSPGDSGNTIYF. The CDR3 bases are TGTGCTAGCAGCTTAGGTTCTCCAGGGGACTCTGGAAACACCATATATTTT.

The table lists this clonotype with many counts. V gene TRBV5-1 combines with J gene TRBJ2-7; weak D call: TRBD2 (5 bases). Germline V gives CDR1 SGHRS, CDR2 YFSETQ. The germline V and J ends were trimmed by 8 bases and 3 bases, with 15 bases remaining between them. The CDR3 length is 13 residues. CDR3 in amino acids: CARKGNEGYEQYV. The CDR3 DNA reads as TGCGCCAGAAAAGGCAACGAGGGCTACGAGCAGTACGTC.

This clonotype was counted many times. The chain couples TRBV3-1 to TRBJ2-7; D call uncertain. The CDR3 covers 12 residues. CDR1 is LGHDT and CDR2 is YNNKEL in the germline V gene (reference sequence). With 1 base removed from V and 3 bases from J, the gap between germline ends came to 4 bases. This CDR3 reads CASSQGGYEQYF. Written as DNA, the CDR3 is TGTGCCAGCAGCCAAGGGGGCTACGAGCAGTACTTC.

The chain is built from TRBV11-2 and TRBJ2-5; TRBD1 matches 7 bases. Germline V CDR1 and CDR2: SGHAT, FQNNGV. The CDR3 contains 16 residues. Trimming removed 1 base from V and 2 bases from J; junction bases left unmatched: 7. Here the CDR3 DNA reads TGTGCCAGCAGCTTAGTGGAGACAGGGCATCAAGAGACCCAGTACTTC. As protein: CASSLVETGHQETQYF. The full variable domain, its missing parts supplied by reference TRBV11-2 and TRBJ2-5, is EAGVAQSPRYKIIEKRQSVAFWCNPISGHATLYWYQQILGQGPKLLIQFQNNGVVDDSQLPKDRFSAERLKGVDSTLKIQPAKLEDSAVYLCASSLVETGHQETQYFGPGTRLLVL.

The chain links TRBV20-1 to TRBJ2-3; D is perhaps TRBD1 (5 bases). This CDR3 has 14 residues. Between the trimmed V and J ends, which lost 0 bases and 7 bases, there was a span of 14 bases. The germline V gene has CDR1 DFQATT and CDR2 SNEGSKA (reference sequence). The CDR3 DNA is TGCAGTGCTAGAGACCCCTGGCGGACATATACGCAGTATTTT. Protein sequence: CSARDPWRTYTQYF.

This rearrangement joins TRBV5-1 to TRBJ2-5; no clear D gene. The CDR3 is 14 residues long. Germline CDR1 reads SGHRS; CDR2 reads YFSETQ. The V and J ends lost 0 bases and 5 bases respectively, with 11 bases between them. The CDR3 DNA reads TGCGCCAGCAGCTTGGCACACCTAGGGGAGACCCAGTACTTC. Amino acid sequence: CASSLAHLGETQYF.

This clonotype was recorded a few times. This chain joins TRBV27 and TRBJ2-5, with 12 bases matching TRBD2. CDR3 length equals 16 residues. The germline V gene has CDR1 MNHEY and CDR2 SMNVEV (reference sequence). J lost 3 bases, V lost 6 bases, and 8 bases had no gene match. CDR3 DNA: TGTGCCAGCAGGCTAAGGACTAGCGGGGCGAAAGAGACCCAGTACTTC. Translation: CASRLRTSGAKETQYF.

The V call is TRBV12-5, the J call TRBJ1-1; a weak D match, TRBD1 (5 bases). The ends were cut back, 1 base at V and 0 bases at J, with 9 bases in the middle. Germline CDR1 is LGHNT and CDR2 is FRNRAP. The CDR3 has 15 residues. The CDR3, as DNA: TGTGCTAGTGGTTTGGAGGACACCCTGAACACTGAAGCTTTCTTT. Its translation is CASGLEDTLNTEAFF.

The CDR3 protein is CASRWGRGTYNEQFF. The CDR3 nucleotides read TGTGCCAGCAGATGGGGGCGGGGAACCTACAATGAGCAGTTCTTC. The rearrangement uses TRBV5-6 and TRBJ2-1; tentatively, D is TRBD1 or TRBD2 (6 bases each). The germline V gene has CDR1 SGHDT and CDR2 YYEEEE. The CDR3 length is 15 residues. Trimming cost V 5 bases and J 2 bases, with 14 bases left between them. The entire variable domain, with the rest obtained from reference TRBV5-6 and TRBJ2-1, is as follows: DAGVTQSPTHLIKTRGQQVTLRCSPKSGHDTVSWYQQALGQGPQFIFQYYEEEERQRGNFPDRFSGHQFPNYSSELNVNALLLGDSALYLCASRWGRGTYNEQFFGPGTRLTVL.

This clonotype appeared many times. V usage is TRBV5-1 and J usage is TRBJ1-1; no clear D gene. The CDR3 has 16 residues. Trimming left V 3 bases short and J 1 base short, with 16 bases between. Germline V gives CDR1 SGHRS, CDR2 YFSETQ. DNA of the CDR3: TGCGCCAGCAGCTCCGAAGTACAGACCACGAACACTGAAGCTTTCTTT. Protein sequence: CASSSEVQTTNTEAFF.

There are a few counts of this clonotype. This sequence joins TRBV7-9 and TRBJ2-3, with 10 bases identical to TRBD2. Per germline, CDR1 SEHNR and CDR2 FQNEAQ (reference sequence). CDR3 length: 15 residues. Unmatched junction bases numbered 8, after V lost 5 bases and J lost 6 bases. DNA for the CDR3: TGTGCCAGCAGCATTCTAGCGGGGGTGTTGGATACGCAGTATTTT. Translating it yields CASSILAGVLDTQYF.

This clonotype has more than one count but fewer than ten. The genes are TRBV3-1 and TRBJ1-1; D perhaps matches TRBD1 (5 bases). In germline, CDR1 is LGHDT, CDR2 YNNKEL (reference sequence). This CDR3 is 14 amino acids long. The V end was cut by 0 bases, the J end by 4 bases, with 9 bases between. CDR3 coding DNA: TGTGCCAGCAGCCAAGACGGGGGGAGCACTGAAGCTTTCTTT. Translated, it gives CASSQDGGSTEAFF.

The sample holds a few counts of this clonotype. V and J are TRBV29-1 and TRBJ2-5; no clear D. The CDR3 covers 11 residues. The V gene's germline CDR1 is SQVTM and CDR2 ANQGSEA. Trimming left V 7 bases short and J 4 bases short, with 10 bases between. The CDR3 is CSAGFLETQYF. DNA of the CDR3: TGCAGCGCGGGCTTTTTAGAGACCCAGTACTTC.

The CDR3 is CSASVGTSGGFEQFF. As DNA, the CDR3 is TGCAGTGCTAGCGTTGGGACTAGCGGGGGCTTTGAGCAGTTCTTC. This chain uses TRBV20-1 with TRBJ2-1, with 14 bases fitting TRBD2. The germline gives CDR1 DFQATT, CDR2 SNEGSKA (reference sequence). The CDR3 is 15 residues long. V gave up 3 bases and J gave up 9 bases; unmatched junction bases: 7.